A selection of T cell receptor beta chains follows, all from one sample in a study of blood T cells in healthy people across ages. TCRdb re-called the 5' RACE reads through MiXCR, storing one row per CDR3 protein. The sample carries about 800,000 distinct CDR3 sequences, 25% recorded once. Separately, the same data were catalogued under a study of T cells of mothers and their children.

The sequencing input was blood. The receptors were gathered from a boy between 10 and 17 years old in good health. Both conserved end residues are part of each CDR3. Fields, in order: V gene, CDR3 protein.

V: TRBV27
CDR3: CASSIFAASHEQYF

V: TRBV5-6
CDR3: CASSLDLRGSYEQYF

V: TRBV18
CDR3: CASSRSPGPYNEQFF

V: TRBV11-1
CDR3: CANSLAGEETQYF

V: TRBV12-3/TRBV12-4
CDR3: CASSFEVGDHPNPRVTGELFF

V: TRBV6-5
CDR3: CASRRGTDTQYF

V: TRBV27
CDR3: CASSRMGAETQYF

V: TRBV7-9
CDR3: CASSARGQGSYEQYF

V: TRBV7-9
CDR3: CASSPGPINEQFF

V: TRBV12-3/TRBV12-4
CDR3: CASRTAVGTGHTGELFF

V: TRBV7-9
CDR3: CASSLGNSYEQYF